The 30 T cell receptor beta chains given below trace back to one sample, sequenced in a study of CD8+CD57+ T cells in acquired aplastic anemia. CDR3 and TCR beta VDJ profiling relied on a genomic DNA template. TCRdb called the reads again in MiXCR, with one record for every CDR3 protein. The sample lists about 160,000 distinct CDR3 sequences, 40% to 50% occurring once. By flow cytometry, patients selected for sequencing had shown an expansion of CD8+CD57+ cells. Sequenced material: sorted CD4+, CD8+, or CD8+CD57+ T cells (not recorded which) from PBMCs. Receptor source: a human donor with aplastic anemia.

The V and J genes are TRBV11-2 and TRBJ2-7; D remains unclear. The J call is in doubt because the DNA end fits TRBJ2-5 better. The germline V gene encodes CDR1 SGHAT and CDR2 FQNNGV. This CDR3 is built from 16 residues. The CDR3 nucleotides are TGTGCCAGCAGCTTACGGCCGTTCGGCGCCAAAGAGACCCAGTACTTC. This gives the protein CASSLRPFGAKETQYF.

This clonotype was counted ten times or more. The CDR3 DNA reads as TGTGCCAGTAAAGGAGGGTTGAACACTGAAGCTTTCTTT. Encoded protein: CASKGGLNTEAFF. The chain is built from TRBV19 and TRBJ1-1; D unresolved. The V gene's germline CDR1 is LNHDA and CDR2 SQIVND (reference sequence). V dropped 7 bases and J dropped 0 bases, with 9 bases sitting between them. The CDR3 is made up of 13 amino acids.

The chain has TRBV30 and TRBJ1-5; TRBD1 is a possible D gene (6 bases). The V gene lost 2 bases and the J gene lost 2 bases, with 10 bases spanning the gap. This CDR3 is built from 14 residues. In germline, CDR1 is GTSNPN, CDR2 SVGIG (reference sequence). This chain's CDR3 is CAWSPGVGNQPQHF. CDR3 DNA: TGTGCCTGGAGTCCAGGGGTAGGCAATCAGCCCCAGCATTTT. The variable domain in full, completed from reference TRBV30 and TRBJ1-5, reads SQTIHQWPATLVQPVGSPLSLECTVEGTSNPNLYWYRQAAGRGLQLLFYSVGIGQISSEVPQNLSASRPQDRQFILSSKKLLLSDSGFYLCAWSPGVGNQPQHFGDGTRLSIL.

The chain combines TRBV13 with TRBJ1-2; D gene unclear. The germline V gene encodes CDR1 PRHDT and CDR2 FYEKMQ (reference sequence). The CDR3 length is 18 residues. V lost 1 base, J lost 0 bases, and 18 bases lay in between. Here the CDR3 DNA reads TGTGCCAGCAGCTTAGCCCGTTTTGACGGCACTTCTAACTATGGCTACACCTTC. Protein product: CASSLARFDGTSNYGYTF.

This clonotype was observed a single time. This chain uses TRBV7-3 with TRBJ2-1; weak D call: TRBD2 (6 bases). Deletions cut 5 bases from V and 4 bases from J, with 9 bases between. Germline loops: CDR1 SGHTA, CDR2 FQGTGA. The CDR3 is 13 amino acids. The CDR3 DNA is TGTGCCAGCAGCGCCGGGACTTACAATGAGCAGTTCTTC. Amino acids: CASSAGTYNEQFF.

This clonotype was counted a few times. The chain combines TRBV15 with TRBJ1-1; the D is unclear. CDR1 is LNHNV and CDR2 is YYDKDF in the germline V gene (reference sequence). The V and J ends lost 0 bases and 8 bases respectively, with 10 bases between them. The CDR3 totals 13 residues. The CDR3 reads CATSREWAREAFF. For the CDR3, the DNA is TGTGCCACCAGCAGAGAGTGGGCTCGAGAAGCTTTCTTT.

This clonotype was counted ten times or more. The V and J genes are TRBV11-3 and TRBJ1-1; D might be TRBD1 (6 bases). This CDR3 region has 13 residues. The germline CDR1 and CDR2 sequences are SGHNT and YENEEA. Trimming pared 4 bases from V and 8 bases from J, leaving 14 bases between. This CDR3 reads CASSSKLGQEAFF. The CDR3 region has the DNA TGTGCCAGCAGCTCTAAACTCGGACAGGAAGCTTTCTTT.

This clonotype came up many times. The V and J genes are TRBV9 and TRBJ1-1; D is possibly TRBD1 (5 bases). The CDR3 consists of 14 residues. V was shortened by 1 base and J by 4 bases, with 11 bases between the two germline ends. The germline gives CDR1 SGDLS, CDR2 YYNGEE. CDR3 in amino acids: CASSVMFGGTEAFF. Written as DNA, the CDR3 is TGTGCCAGCAGCGTAATGTTTGGGGGCACTGAAGCTTTCTTT.

The rearrangement joins TRBV29-1 to TRBJ1-3, with 8 bases matching TRBD1. This CDR3 is built from 14 residues. The V gene end was trimmed by 4 bases and the J gene end by 4 bases; junction bases not matched to a gene: 6. Germline CDR1 reads SQVTM; CDR2 reads ANQGSEA. The DNA for the CDR3 is TGCAGCGTTGCGCAGGGGGCTTCGGGAAACACCATATATTTT. Its protein product is CSVAQGASGNTIYF. Supplemented by reference TRBV29-1 and TRBJ1-3, the full variable domain reads SAVISQKPSRDICQRGTSLTIQCQVDSQVTMMFWYRQQPGQSLTLIATANQGSEATYESGFVIDKFPISRPNLTFSTLTVSNMSPEDSSIYLCSVAQGASGNTIYFGEGSWLTVV.

This clonotype has ten or more counts. V and J are TRBV29-1 and TRBJ1-4; no clear D. The germline V and J ends were trimmed by 4 bases and 6 bases, with 9 bases remaining between them. The CDR3 spans 12 residues. Germline V lookup: CDR1 SQVTM, CDR2 ANQGSEA. CDR3 in amino acids: CSVGTVDEKLFF. The CDR3 DNA sequence: TGCAGCGTTGGAACGGTAGATGAAAAACTGTTTTTT.

Notes on this clonotype: Since the CDR3 does not end with the conserved phenylalanine or tryptophan, this likely comes from a read error. The DNA is left out, because the CDR3 cannot be placed on it with certainty; the CDR3 is given as TCRdb lists it. The chain recombines TRBV2 with TRBJ2-1; TRBD1 reflects the table's D call only, with no check against the DNA. The germline CDR1 and CDR2 sequences are SNHLY and FYNNEI. The CDR3 is 9 amino acids long, termini counted. CDR3 residues: CASTRKYGT.

This clonotype was seen at least ten times. V usage is TRBV20-1 and J usage is TRBJ2-7; 7 nucleotides align to TRBD2. The J segment lost 4 bases and the V segment lost 0 bases, leaving 3 bases of the junction unmatched. The CDR3 consists of 13 residues. CDR1 and CDR2 from the germline V gene are DFQATT and SNEGSKA (reference sequence). For the CDR3, the DNA is TGCAGTGCTAGAGATGGGAGGGAATACGAGCAGTACTTC. This codes for CSARDGREYEQYF.

This clonotype was counted ten times or more. This chain uses TRBV4-3 with TRBJ2-3; 9 bases match TRBD1. CDR1 is LGHNA and CDR2 is YSLEER in the germline V gene. The CDR3 is made up of 17 amino acids. J was trimmed by 2 bases and V by 0 bases; bases with no gene match: 6. The CDR3 loop is CASSQDPTGGYTDTQYF. In DNA form, the CDR3 reads TGCGCCAGCAGCCAAGATCCAACAGGGGGCTACACAGATACGCAGTATTTT.

This clonotype appeared many times. The rearrangement uses TRBV6-4 and TRBJ1-6; the D is unclear. The CDR3 is 13 amino acids. Germline lookup yields CDR1 MRHNA and CDR2 SNTAGT. Trimming pared 2 bases from V and 9 bases from J, leaving 8 bases between. The CDR3 is CASSDGLGSPLHF. In nucleotides, the CDR3 is TGTGCCAGCAGTGACGGGTTGGGTTCACCCCTCCACTTT.

The chain recombines TRBV10-3 with TRBJ1-1, with D uncertain. Trimming took 3 bases from V and 5 from J, leaving 7 bases between them. Per germline, CDR1 ENHRY and CDR2 SYGVKD. This CDR3 has 12 residues. In DNA form, the CDR3 reads TGTGCCATCAGTGAAAGTAGGACTGAAGCTTTCTTT. Translating gives CAISESRTEAFF.

The chain employs TRBV7-2 and TRBJ2-7, with D unresolved. CDR3 length equals 13 residues. V was clipped by 6 bases and J by 4 bases, with 13 bases between them. Germline V gene lookup returns CDR1 SGHTA and CDR2 FQGNSA. CDR3 sequence: CASRQDDGYEQYF. CDR3 nucleotide sequence: TGTGCCAGCAGACAAGACGACGGATACGAGCAGTACTTC. Drawing the rest from reference TRBV7-2 and TRBJ2-7, the complete variable domain is GAGVSQSPSNKVTEKGKDVELRCDPISGHTALYWYRQSLGQGLEFLIYFQGNSAPDKSGLPSDRFSAERTGGSVSTLTIQRTQQEDSAVYLCASRQDDGYEQYFGPGTRLTVT.

Of note for this clonotype: Since a much larger clone is just one base distant, this may be a read error. The chain recombines TRBV5-5 with TRBJ2-7; D perhaps matches TRBD2 (6 bases). V lost 4 bases, J lost 6 bases, and 11 bases lay in between. CDR1 SGHKS and CDR2 YYEKEE come from the germline V gene (reference sequence). The CDR3 runs 12 residues. CDR3 protein: CASSRGRSEQYF. The CDR3 DNA sequence: TGTGCCAGCAGCCGGGGGAGATCCGAGCAGTACTTC.

This clonotype was detected ten times or more. The chain carries TRBV5-1 and TRBJ1-6; TRBD1 might be the D (5 bases). Germline CDR1 and CDR2: SGHRS and YFSETQ. V lost 0 bases to trimming and J lost 10 bases, with 17 bases between them. The CDR3 runs 16 residues. The CDR3 sequence is CASSLVDRGMGSPLHF. The CDR3 DNA reads as TGCGCCAGCAGCTTGGTCGACAGAGGTATGGGCTCACCCCTCCACTTT.

The chain has TRBV2 and TRBJ2-5; perhaps TRBD2 as D (6 bases). CDR1 is SNHLY, CDR2 FYNNEI, per germline. This CDR3 has 12 residues. Trimming pared 6 bases from V and 7 bases from J, leaving 12 bases between. The CDR3 spells CASSRGDGTQYF. In DNA, the CDR3 is TGTGCCAGCAGCCGCGGGGATGGGACCCAGTACTTC.

This clonotype was observed many times. V is TRBV6-2 or TRBV6-3 and J is TRBJ1-1, with unresolved D. The CDR3 spans 12 residues. Germline V lookup: CDR1 MNHEY, CDR2 SVGEGT. V was pared by 7 bases and J by 1 base, with 7 bases between. DNA of the CDR3: TGTGCCAGCAATCGGGGGAACACTGAAGCTTTCTTT. Amino acid sequence: CASNRGNTEAFF.

This clonotype was counted at least ten times. V is TRBV25-1 and J is TRBJ1-6, with D unresolved. This CDR3 contains 15 residues. V lost 2 bases, J lost 7 bases, and 12 bases lay in between. CDR1 and CDR2 from the germline V gene are MGHDK and SYGVNS. The CDR3 DNA sequence: TGTGCCAGCAGTGAAATCGCGGGAAAAAATTCACCCCTCCACTTT. Its translation: CASSEIAGKNSPLHF.

On this clonotype itself: This sequence may be a read error, since a much larger clone differs from it by one base. The J gene is TRBJ2-7, the V gene TRBV5-1; possibly TRBD1 or TRBD2 for D (5 bases each). Germline V CDR1 and CDR2: SGHRS, YFSETQ. V shed 0 bases and J shed 5 bases, with 15 bases lying between them. This CDR3 has 15 amino acids. The CDR3 region has the DNA TGCGCCAGCAGCTTGGCCGGGGCTCTTGGGGACGAGCAGTACTTC. It codes for CASSLAGALGDEQYF.

This clonotype was seen many times. The chain is built from TRBV5-4 and TRBJ2-1; the D is unclear. Per the germline V gene, CDR1 is SGHNT and CDR2 is YYREEE (reference sequence). CDR3 length equals 14 residues. Trimming left V 1 base short and J 5 bases short, with 10 bases between. CDR3 amino acids: CASSLSPEDNEQFF. As DNA, the CDR3 is TGTGCCAGCAGCTTGAGCCCCGAAGACAATGAGCAGTTCTTC.

This clonotype was found many times. The chain carries TRBV10-1 and TRBJ1-1; D uncertain. V was shortened by 3 bases and J by 1 base, with 6 bases between the two germline ends. From germline, CDR1 is WNHNN and CDR2 SYGVQD (reference sequence). The CDR3 contains 13 residues. DNA of the CDR3: TGCGCCAGCAGTGAATCCGCGAACACTGAAGCTTTCTTT. It is translated as CASSESANTEAFF.

This clonotype has just a few counts. A much larger clone sits a single nucleotide away, making a read error possible. The genes are TRBV20-1 and TRBJ2-7; 7 nucleotides match TRBD1. J gave up 1 base and V 1 base, and 10 bases lay outside the gene matches. Germline loops: CDR1 DFQATT, CDR2 SNEGSKA (reference sequence). The length of the CDR3 is 16 residues. CDR3 loop: CSARGEGGVYSYEQYF. The CDR3 bases are TGCAGTGCTAGAGGGGAAGGGGGCGTATATTCCTACGAGCAGTACTTC.

Comments on this clonotype: An end of the junction differs from the germline gene, which may be a read error. The chain links TRBV2 to TRBJ2-7; no clear D gene. Looked up from germline, CDR1 is SNHLY and CDR2 is FYNNEI. The CDR3 loop spans 12 amino acids. Here the CDR3 DNA reads TGTGCCAGCAGAGAAGGGCCCTACGAGCAGTACTTC. Its translation: CASREGPYEQYF.

The chain employs TRBV29-1 and TRBJ2-2; D is ambiguous. Looked up from germline, CDR1 is SQVTM and CDR2 is ANQGSEA. The CDR3 runs to 14 residues. V shed 7 bases and J shed 4 bases, with 16 bases lying between them. This CDR3 is CSGLTGSGTGELFF. The CDR3, as DNA: TGCAGCGGGCTAACTGGAAGTGGCACCGGGGAGCTGTTTTTT.

The chain recombines TRBV24-1 with TRBJ2-3; 14 bases match TRBD2. This CDR3 is built from 18 residues. Looked up from germline, CDR1 is KGHDR and CDR2 is SFDVKD. The V segment lost 5 bases and the J segment 0 bases; nucleotides outside the gene matches: 6. CDR3 nucleotide sequence: TGTGCCACCAGTGGGACTAGCGGGAGGTCAACTAGCACAGATACGCAGTATTTT. Translation: CATSGTSGRSTSTDTQYF.

The genes are TRBV10-3 and TRBJ2-7; 7 bases map to TRBD1. Looked up from germline, CDR1 is ENHRY and CDR2 is SYGVKD. V lost 0 bases to trimming and J lost 5 bases; unmatched junction nucleotides: 1. The CDR3 consists of 13 residues. The CDR3 DNA reads as TGTGCCATCAGTGAGTCAGGGACAGACGAGCAGTACTTC. Its protein product is CAISESGTDEQYF.

This clonotype was counted ten times or more. V gene TRBV29-1 combines with J gene TRBJ2-1; TRBD2 matches 9 bases. CDR3 length: 14 amino acids. From germline, CDR1 is SQVTM and CDR2 ANQGSEA. The CDR3 sequence is CTAPWGGRASEQFF. Written as DNA, the CDR3 is TGCACCGCCCCATGGGGCGGGAGGGCCAGTGAGCAGTTCTTC.